This T cell receptor beta chain stems from a study of cytomegalovirus exposure and HLA in healthy donors (dated by TCRdb to about 2017). In the study overall: According to an earlier analysis of several hundred of the donors, 200 million or so T cells yielded 120 million or so unique TCR beta sequences and roughly 280 Gb of sequence data. The genetic ancestry cluster associated with self-reported Caucasian donors included over 65% of the 350 to 500 genotyped donors. Because of strong linkage in the cohort, roughly five DR-DQ haplotypes were treated as single units for association and clustering. Donor age, sex, ethnicity and CMV serostatus were compiled together with the repertoire data. Every discovery cohort repertoire had been produced on one sequencing platform. Across roughly 420 genotyped donors of the cohort, an average of approximately 200,000 unique TCR beta nucleotide sequences per donor were sequenced, and approximately 19% of those sequences were non-productive. An earlier analysis of about 600 of the donors used high-throughput TCR beta sequencing to judge whether each TCR beta V gene segment behaved as functional or pseudogenic. The number of typed donors differed by locus: roughly 620-630 for A, B, C, DRB1 and DQB1; some 500 for DQA1; fewer than 610 for DPA1; and 400 to 480 for DPB1. To study patterns of TCR occurrence, a later analysis re-analyzed previously published TCR beta repertoires from around 660 donors and added high-resolution HLA genotyping. Rather than drawing on any new phenotypic data, the later analysis identified candidate immune exposures from TCR beta sequences and the way those sequences occurred across donors. Using immunosequencing, the study profiled T cell repertoires from 500 to 800 subjects and related those repertoires to cytomegalovirus serostatus. A later genetic analysis used genome-wide SNP genotypes for about three fifths of the roughly 700 donors, treating that subset as a discovery cohort. The study aimed to test whether cataloging public T cell receptors could reveal signatures of past pathogen exposure. To predict cytomegalovirus infection status, the study brought together high-throughput TCR immunosequencing, statistical association of individual TCRs with disease status, and machine learning. An early release covering some 640 HLA-typed donors comprised approximately 290 gigabases of sequencing data and roughly 86 million unique TCR sequences. Both class I and class II loci were covered by HLA typing, at four-digit resolution. Along with the approximately 650-subject first cohort, a separate validation cohort of approximately 110 different subjects was used. The full study reports these points: Broadly in line with IMGT annotations, most TCR beta V segments showed up in productive rearrangements about 87% or about 30% of the time in an earlier analysis of roughly 590 of the donors. A cluster of highly shared sequence variants was judged likely to represent a technical artifact of the sequencing pipeline. In this cohort, only TCR beta chains were sequenced, and detectable features were limited by the absence of alpha or paired-chain data. An association between a missense DCLRE1C variant and V-gene and J-gene trimming of TCR beta chains was found in a later genetic analysis and replicated in an independent cohort. Compared with the roughly 700-donor mean, donors in an Asian-associated ancestry cluster had fewer N-insertions in productive TCRs, according to a later genetic analysis. Most TCR sequences were observed very rarely across donors, whereas some public TCRs were present in many individuals. Presence/absence analyses assumed roughly uniform sequencing depth across donors, an assumption that may not hold. A total of 150 to 200 TCR beta chains were listed by the study as associated with cytomegalovirus. The 87-base-pair reads could not distinguish some IMGT-functional V segments, including TRBV6-2 and TRBV6-3, so those segments were excluded. A further reported finding was that TCR beta sequences accurately predicted the HLA-A and HLA-B alleles for most subjects in the first cohort. Correlated functional status among segregating V segments might reflect linkage disequilibrium, but an unknown experimental factor could not be ruled out. Approximately 16 rarely observed V segments, including chromosome 9 orphons, were excluded from the earlier analysis of some 590 of the donors because counts were too low. The authors suggested that the approach could potentially be extended to other disease states and immunological phenotypes. According to a later analysis, parvovirus B19, influenza, CMV and Epstein-Barr virus appeared linked to several top co-occurrence clusters. At a false discovery rate of 0.05, a later analysis linked 16,951 TCR beta sequences to specific HLA alleles. A later analysis found that HLA-associated TCR beta chains were more clonally expanded and had lower generation probabilities than equally common non-associated chains. The classifier was reported to diagnose cytomegalovirus status with high specificity and sensitivity in both the original and validation cohorts. According to a later analysis, most CMV-associated TCR beta chains appeared to be HLA-restricted, and the HLA associations seemed to be driven largely by CMV exposure. In vitro tests confirmed that three of the cytomegalovirus-associated TCR beta chains recognize cytomegalovirus antigens. HLA typing was unavailable for some donors at each locus, so association tests used only the typed subset. A later analysis found that TCR association rates varied across HLA loci, with DRB1 alleles showing the most associated TCRs and HLA-C alleles the fewest. Strong co-occurrence of HLA alleles, especially DR and DQ, made assigning TCR associations to individual alleles difficult. For the cohort, immune exposure information was limited to CMV serostatus.

Its CDR3 holds 14 amino acids, cysteine through phenylalanine. The read is trimmed to its CDR3 DNA, 42 bases read in frame from base 1. The V end gives up 6 bases and the J end 1 base, leaving 7 bases in the junction not matched to a gene. Per the germline V gene, SQVTM is the CDR1 and ANQGSEA is the CDR2. The cohort consisted of some 670 healthy bone marrow donors. Cohort members were all nominally healthy when sampled, although unrecorded immune exposures were likely present. The donor was CMV seronegative and belonged to the group of 320 or so seronegative cohort members. Each donor provided a peripheral blood sample, and peripheral blood mononuclear cells were used for TCR beta sequencing. The Qiagen DNeasy Blood Extraction Kit was used to extract genomic DNA from the blood cell samples. Library preparation was by the immunoSEQ multiplex PCR assay. For the multiplex PCR, a mixture combining 60 forward primers for TCR Vbeta segments and 13 reverse primers for TCR Jbeta segments was used. The CDR3 region of rearranged TCR beta genes was amplified from genomic DNA with a multiplex PCR assay. The amplified TCR beta libraries were sequenced on the Illumina HiSeq System as 87-base-pair reads. Concerning the study's data processing: A later analysis tallied roughly 76 million unique TCR beta chains across the 666 repertoires, and around 10 million of those chains were shared by two or more donors. Raw reads were error-corrected and collapsed into unique sequences by a nearest-neighbor algorithm in which closely related sequences were merged to remove PCR and sequencing errors. CDR3 sequences were aligned to IMGT reference sequences to assign V, D and J gene segments. For a sequence to be retained, a match of at least six nucleotides was required to both a V gene segment and a J gene segment. Rearrangements were classified as productive when the CDR3 lacked stop codons and remained in frame with V and J, and all other rearrangements were classified as non-productive. Following IMGT convention, CDR3 was defined as the stretch from the second conserved V-encoded cysteine up to the conserved J-encoded phenylalanine. Sequences without an unambiguous match to a single V gene segment were excluded from the earlier analysis of approximately 600 of the donors. In an earlier analysis of some 590 of the donors, a V segment was called functional when productive rearrangements were above 56.7%, and segregating when the standard deviation between donors exceeded 5%. A statistical classification framework was built for diagnosing cytomegalovirus status from the catalog of TCR beta chain sequences. A later analysis assigned V and J genes by comparing TCR nucleotide sequences with IMGT/GENE-DB human TR gene sequences. The TCRdist pipeline was used in a later analysis to assign CDR3 sequences and most-parsimonious VDJ recombination scenarios. In a later analysis, every TCR beta chain was defined by the combination of its CDR3 amino acid sequence and its V-gene family, and reads without a unique V-gene family were dropped. As a way to deal with suspected cross-contamination and a sequencing artifact, a later analysis dropped approximately 570 nucleotide sequences that were highly shared and had low generation probability. In a later analysis, a clonal expansion index was calculated for each public chain from normalized within-repertoire ranks of inferred template counts. In a later analysis, generation probabilities were computed with a VDJ recombination model fitted to out-of-frame rearrangements, and the resulting probabilities were checked against IGoR. In a later analysis, hypergeometric tests were used to score TCR-TCR, TCR-HLA and TCR-CMV co-occurrence, with a repertoire-size bias correction applied to TCR pairs. To estimate false discovery rates, a later analysis permuted the HLA or CMV assignments 20 times. In a later analysis, co-occurring TCRs were grouped using DBSCAN, with TCRdist sequence similarity added in when clustering inside HLA-allele-positive subsets. For co-occurrence clustering, repertoires with fewer than 30,000 or more than 120,000 public chains were excluded, along with a handful of repertoires with anomalous nucleotide sharing. Here the immuneACCESS table is served through TCRdb, limited to in-frame sequences with V and J called. Missing clones are a known gap in these copies; in checked studies unresolved V genes cover under half, and the rest lacks a known reason. That table is the source of V, J and clone size, and D and trimming were worked out from the DNA. The sample yields tens of thousands of clones; approximately 80% were counted once. Nearly 4% of the sample is taken by the ten largest.

A remark on this clone: Its binding antigen is unknown. No base quality information exists; no much larger clone differs at one position.

The material sequenced was PBMCs. The receptor chain draws on TRBV29-1 and TRBJ2-7; 9 middle bases align to TRBD1. This TCR derives from a woman in her thirties or forties in good health and CMV-seronegative. The CDR3 region: CSVDTGTGSYEQYF. Here is the DNA: TGCAGCGTGGACACCGGGACAGGGTCCTACGAGCAGTACTTC.